These 27 T cell receptor beta chains share one sample of origin, sequenced in a study of blood T cell repertoires in COVID-19 (dated by TCRdb to 2018 to 2020). Libraries were prepared through the immunoSEQ multiplex PCR assay. Sourced from immuneACCESS, this table was stored by TCRdb with only in-frame sequences that have V and J called. A share of the clones is absent; for the studies checked, an unresolved V gene accounts for under half, and the remainder has no known explanation. The sample includes about 59,000 clones, with 79% observed a single time. Jointly, the top ten make up 3% to 3.5% of the sample. Input material: peripheral blood. These receptors came from a man aged 60 to 69 with acute or convalescent COVID-19.

This sequence joins TRBV28 and TRBJ1-4, with D perhaps matching TRBD1 (5 bases). Germline CDR1 and CDR2: MDHEN and SYDVKM. V shed 1 base and J shed 6 bases, with 12 bases lying between them. The CDR3 covers 15 residues. For the CDR3, the DNA is TGTGCCAGCAGTTTATTAGGGGCGCAGGATGAAAAACTGTTTTTT. The encoded protein is CASSLLGAQDEKLFF.

In its sample, this clone is medium-sized. The CDR3 region has the DNA TGCGCCAGCAGCTTGGGGGGACAGACTAATGAAAAACTGTTTTTT. This gives the protein CASSLGGQTNEKLFF. The chain carries TRBV5-1 and TRBJ1-4; the match to TRBD1 covers 7 bases. This CDR3 is built from 15 residues. Germline CDR1 reads SGHRS; CDR2 reads YFSETQ. With V trimmed by 0 bases and J by 2 bases, 1 base remained unmatched.

This clone has a count of ten or more. The chain's CDR3 is CASSLPTDGEQYF. The DNA of the CDR3 is TGCGCCAGCAGCTTGCCAACAGATGGGGAGCAGTACTTC. The chain carries TRBV5-1 and TRBJ2-7; D is unresolved. In germline, CDR1 is SGHRS, CDR2 YFSETQ. Trimming shortened V by 1 base and J by 7 bases, and 12 bases separated the two germline ends. This CDR3 has 13 amino acids.

Only a few counts were recorded for this clone. This specimen includes other DNA sequences encoding the same CDR3. V usage is TRBV18 and J usage is TRBJ1-1; 7 bases map to TRBD1. J lost 11 bases, V lost 2 bases, and 5 bases had no gene match. Germline CDR1 is KGHSH and CDR2 is LQKENI. This CDR3 region has 12 residues. The CDR3 coding sequence is TGTGCCAGCTCACCAGGGGACAGAGGGGCTTTCTTT. Translating it yields CASSPGDRGAFF.

This sequence joins TRBV10-3 and TRBJ2-7; D ambiguous. The germline V gene has CDR1 ENHRY and CDR2 SYGVKD. The CDR3 consists of 15 residues. Trimming took 0 bases from V and 0 from J, leaving 9 bases between them. CDR3 residues: CAISESQASSYEQYF. The CDR3 DNA is TGTGCCATCAGTGAGTCTCAGGCGAGCTCCTACGAGCAGTACTTC.

Written as DNA, the CDR3 is TGTGCCAGCAGCTTCGGTCAGGCACGGGACAGCCGGGCGGACTATGGCTACACCTTC. As protein: CASSFGQARDSRADYGYTF. This chain connects TRBV5-6 to TRBJ1-2, with 7 nucleotides matching TRBD1. The CDR3 spans 19 residues. Germline V CDR1 and CDR2: SGHDT, YYEEEE. V trimming: 2 bases; J trimming: 3 bases; junction bases outside the gene matches: 19. The full variable domain, its missing parts supplied by reference TRBV5-6 and TRBJ1-2, is DAGVTQSPTHLIKTRGQQVTLRCSPKSGHDTVSWYQQALGQGPQFIFQYYEEEERQRGNFPDRFSGHQFPNYSSELNVNALLLGDSALYLCASSFGQARDSRADYGYTFGSGTRLTVV.

The chain has TRBV19 and TRBJ2-2; perhaps TRBD2 as D (7 bases). V lost 7 bases, J lost 0 bases, and 21 bases lay in between. There are 18 residues in the CDR3. Germline loops: CDR1 LNHDA, CDR2 SQIVND (reference sequence). The CDR3, as DNA: TGTGCCAGTATTCGGCGGGCGGGGGCAGAATCGAACACCGGGGAGCTGTTTTTT. It is translated as CASIRRAGAESNTGELFF.

The chain recombines TRBV4-1 with TRBJ2-7, with 7 bases lining up with TRBD2. V was clipped by 4 bases and J by 3 bases; unmatched bases: 6. Germline loops: CDR1 MGHRA, CDR2 YSYEKL. The CDR3 extends over 14 amino acids. The CDR3 DNA reads as TGCGCCAGCAGCCGAGTAGCGGGCTTCTACGAGCAGTACTTC. This encodes CASSRVAGFYEQYF.

The chain links TRBV10-2 to TRBJ1-6; the match to TRBD1 covers 9 bases. Looked up from germline, CDR1 is WSHSY and CDR2 is SAAADI. V trimming: 0 bases; J trimming: 9 bases; junction bases outside the gene matches: 6. This CDR3 is 16 amino acids long. The CDR3 loop is CASSESEQGAGSPLHF. The CDR3 nucleotides are TGCGCCAGCAGTGAGTCGGAACAGGGGGCAGGTTCACCCCTCCACTTT.

The V and J genes are TRBV14 and TRBJ1-1, with D perhaps matching TRBD1 (5 bases). CDR3 size: 14 residues. Trimming cost V 4 bases and J 4 bases, with 13 bases left between them. Per germline, CDR1 SGHDN and CDR2 FVKESK. The CDR3 here is CASSLRAGGTEAFF. The CDR3 DNA sequence: TGTGCCAGCAGCCTCAGGGCTGGCGGCACTGAAGCTTTCTTT.

This clone was counted a few times. The chain links TRBV7-2 to TRBJ2-2, with TRBD1 matching 7 bases. CDR1 and CDR2 from the germline V gene are SGHTA and FQGNSA. The CDR3 extends over 14 amino acids. Trimming cost V 5 bases and J 6 bases; bases outside gene matches: 6. This CDR3 is CASSPGQAPGELFF. As DNA, the CDR3 is TGTGCCAGCAGCCCAGGACAGGCTCCCGGGGAGCTGTTTTTT.

The chain recombines TRBV6-5 with TRBJ1-6; D is undetermined. The germline CDR1 and CDR2 sequences are MNHEY and SVGAGI. Trimming cost V 6 bases and J 12 bases, with 15 bases left between them. The CDR3 covers 13 residues. In DNA, the CDR3 is TGTGCCAGCAGCCGACGGGTTGTTGAACCCCTCCACTTT. This encodes CASSRRVVEPLHF.

V gene TRBV28 combines with J gene TRBJ1-5; TRBD1 is a possible D gene (5 bases). The ends were cut back, 4 bases at V and 2 bases at J, with 15 bases in the middle. The germline V gene has CDR1 MDHEN and CDR2 SYDVKM. The CDR3 consists of 16 residues. The CDR3 DNA is TGTGCCAGCAGTTCACCGCAGGGATTAGGCAATCAGCCCCAGCATTTT. It encodes CASSSPQGLGNQPQHF.

This clone came up a few times. This CDR3 is also generated by other DNA sequences in the sample. V is TRBV11-2 and J is TRBJ2-7, with a possible D match to TRBD2 (5 bases). The germline V gene encodes CDR1 SGHAT and CDR2 FQNNGV. Trimming took 0 bases from V and 1 from J, leaving 7 bases between them. The CDR3 totals 14 residues. CDR3 sequence: CASSLDRGSYEQYF. The CDR3 bases are TGTGCCAGCAGCTTAGATCGGGGATCCTACGAGCAGTACTTC.

This chain connects TRBV19 to TRBJ1-2; D is undetermined. The CDR3 contains 15 residues. Germline CDR1 is LNHDA and CDR2 is SQIVND (reference sequence). V was trimmed by 5 bases and J by 8 bases, leaving 21 bases between them. The CDR3 DNA is TGTGCCAGTAGTGCGGATCCGGGTTTTACTAAGGGCTACACCTTC. Translating it yields CASSADPGFTKGYTF.

CDR3 in DNA: TGTGCCAGCAGCTTGAATCCGGTGCGGGGGGTGAACACCGGGGAGCTGTTTTTT. It specifies CASSLNPVRGVNTGELFF. V is TRBV7-3 and J is TRBJ2-2; the match to TRBD2 covers 8 bases. The length of the CDR3 is 18 residues. In germline, CDR1 is SGHTA, CDR2 FQGTGA. V shed 3 bases, J shed 1 base, and the junction held 10 bases outside the gene matches.

This chain uses TRBV27 with TRBJ2-1, with unresolved D. V lost 4 bases and J 7 bases, leaving 8 bases between the germline ends. The CDR3 consists of 12 residues. Germline CDR1 is MNHEY and CDR2 is SMNVEV (reference sequence). The CDR3 reads CASSSWPNEQFF. The CDR3 DNA reads TGTGCCAGCAGTTCCTGGCCTAATGAGCAGTTCTTC.

V and J are TRBV7-9 and TRBJ1-6; D is unclear. Trimming took 1 base from V and 8 from J, leaving 9 bases between them. Germline V gene lookup returns CDR1 SEHNR and CDR2 FQNEAQ (reference sequence). This CDR3 contains 14 residues. CDR3 nucleotides: TGTGCCAGCAGCTTAGGGAATCAGGATTCACCCCTCCACTTT. It encodes CASSLGNQDSPLHF.

The CDR3 DNA reads TGTGCCAGCATCCCGACAGGGGGGGAGACCCAGTACTTC. Residues: CASIPTGGETQYF. V gene TRBV7-9 combines with J gene TRBJ2-5; 9 bases are a match to TRBD1. Looked up from germline, CDR1 is SEHNR and CDR2 is FQNEAQ (reference sequence). V shed 7 bases and J 5 bases; nucleotides not matched to a gene: 5. This CDR3 region has 13 residues.

This clone was detected only once. The chain combines TRBV27 with TRBJ1-6; D unclear. The V end was cut by 5 bases, the J end by 7 bases, with 12 bases between. The CDR3 length is 14 residues. Germline V CDR1 and CDR2: MNHEY, SMNVEV (reference sequence). The CDR3 region is CASSNPNGNSPLHF. DNA of the CDR3: TGTGCCAGCAGTAACCCCAATGGCAATTCACCCCTCCACTTT.

J is TRBJ1-2 and V is TRBV5-5, with D possibly matching TRBD1 (5 bases). Germline CDR1 reads SGHKS; CDR2 reads YYEKEE (reference sequence). The CDR3 spans 12 residues. V dropped 4 bases and J dropped 8 bases, with 12 bases sitting between them. The chain's CDR3 is CASSREGQGYTF. In nucleotides, the CDR3 is TGTGCCAGCAGCCGGGAGGGGCAGGGCTACACCTTC.

The gene calls are TRBV6-5 and TRBJ2-3; 8 bases fit TRBD1. This CDR3 is built from 14 residues. V lost 7 bases to trimming and J lost 0 bases; unmatched junction nucleotides: 3. Germline assignment: CDR1 MNHEY and CDR2 SVGAGI. The CDR3 DNA follows: TGTGCCAGCATCCGGGACAGGAGCACAGATACGCAGTATTTT. This encodes CASIRDRSTDTQYF.

This rearrangement joins TRBV24-1 to TRBJ1-6; TRBD1 aligns across 7 bases. Looked up from germline, CDR1 is KGHDR and CDR2 is SFDVKD. The CDR3 spans 24 residues. Unmatched junction bases numbered 32, after V lost 5 bases and J lost 5 bases. The CDR3 bases are TGTGCCACCAGTGCTGAGGGAGCACTTAACAGGGGTTGGGGGTTATGGGTAAATAATTCACCCCTCCACTTT. Its translation is CATSAEGALNRGWGLWVNNSPLHF.

The V call is TRBV2, the J call TRBJ2-3; 12 nucleotides match TRBD2. CDR1 and CDR2 (germline): SNHLY, FYNNEI. V lost 8 bases and J lost 3; bases outside the gene matches: 6. CDR3 length: 15 residues. In DNA form, the CDR3 reads TGTGCCAGCCCAGAGCTAGCGGGGGGGACAGATACGCAGTATTTT. Amino acids: CASPELAGGTDTQYF.

The V call is TRBV6-5, the J call TRBJ1-2; D is unresolved. Germline CDR1 MNHEY, CDR2 SVGAGI. V was pared by 6 bases and J by 1 base, with 12 bases between. This CDR3 region has 14 residues. The CDR3 is CASRTGRLNYGYTF. The CDR3 DNA is TGTGCCAGCAGGACGGGGAGGCTTAACTATGGCTACACCTTC.

V and J are TRBV7-2 and TRBJ2-7; 7 bases are shared with TRBD1. CDR1 is SGHTA, CDR2 FQGNSA, per germline. The CDR3 runs to 15 residues. V trimming: 5 bases; J trimming: 0 bases; junction bases outside the gene matches: 7. Here the CDR3 DNA reads TGTGCCAGCAGCCCCCGAGACAGGGCCTCCTACGAGCAGTACTTC. This translates into CASSPRDRASYEQYF.

This sequence joins TRBV12-5 and TRBJ1-1; no clear D. The germline V gene has CDR1 LGHNT and CDR2 FRNRAP. The V and J ends lost 2 bases and 5 bases respectively, with 9 bases between them. The CDR3 loop spans 13 amino acids. The CDR3 DNA sequence: TGTGCTAGTGGTTTGAGATCGGGGACTGAAGCTTTCTTT. Its protein product is CASGLRSGTEAFF.